The rows below give T cell receptor beta chains drawn from one sample of a study of shared clonotypes between healthy human individuals. Here immunoSEQ multiplex PCR was the method, and the copy in TCRdb shows in-frame clones only, minus some. Of a few million clones listed, 90% to 95% are singletons. Input material: naive CD4+ T cells from PBMCs. The receptors derive from a young man in good health. Some clones in this sample may be carry-over from other donors' samples. The CDR3 runs from the conserved cysteine through the conserved F or W. A D gene is named only where the DNA matches it firmly. Size is stated for part of the rows, as once, few or many counts, or as a class when the clone is expanded.

clone size | CDR3 length | D gene | J gene | V gene | CDR3 DNA | CDR3 protein
- | 12 | - | TRBJ2-7 | TRBV29-1 | TGCAGCGTCGGACACGGACACTACGAGCAGTACTTC | CSVGHGHYEQYF
- | 16 | TRBD2 | TRBJ2-3 | TRBV4-1 | TGCGCCAGCAGCCAAGAATCGGCGGGAGGGGTAGATACGCAGTATTTT | CASSQESAGGVDTQYF
- | 18 | - | TRBJ2-6 | TRBV5-8 | TGTGCCAGCAGCTCCTCGGACAGCCCCGGAGCTGGGGCCAACGTCCTGACTTTC | CASSSSDSPGAGANVLTF
- | 15 | TRBD2 | TRBJ2-3 | TRBV29-1 | TGCAGCGTCAGCCCCGGACTAGCGGGAGGGTATACGCAGTATTTT | CSVSPGLAGGYTQYF
- | 13 | - | TRBJ1-2 | TRBV7-2 | TGTGCCAGCAGCTTACACAGGTCCTATGGCTACACCTTC | CASSLHRSYGYTF
- | 15 | TRBD2 | TRBJ2-2 | TRBV19 | TGTGCCAGTAGTACCACTAGCGACTACACCGGGGAGCTGTTTTTT | CASSTTSDYTGELFF
- | 16 | - | TRBJ2-2 | TRBV28 | TGTGCCAGCAGTTTATCGGCTAGCCCGAACACCGGGGAGCTGTTTTTT | CASSLSASPNTGELFF
- | 16 | - | TRBJ2-1 | TRBV19 | TGTGCCAGTAGTACTGCAGCGGCCCAACCCTACAATGAGCAGTTCTTC | CASSTAAAQPYNEQFF
- | 15 | TRBD2 | TRBJ2-7 | TRBV6-5 | TGTGCCAGCAGCCTAGCCGGGACTAGCGCATACGAGCAGTACTTC | CASSLAGTSAYEQYF
- | 15 | TRBD2 | TRBJ2-1 | TRBV9 | TGTGCCAGCAGCGTAGCGGGAGGCCTTTACAATGAGCAGTTCTTC | CASSVAGGLYNEQFF
- | 14 | TRBD1 | TRBJ2-2 | TRBV5-5 | TGTGCCAGCAGCTTTTCAGGGGGTACCGGGGAGCTGTTTTTT | CASSFSGGTGELFF
- | 16 | - | TRBJ2-2 | TRBV5-1 | TGCGCCAGCAGCTTGGCCCCGACAGCCAACACCGGGGAGCTGTTTTTT | CASSLAPTANTGELFF
- | 14 | TRBD1 | TRBJ2-7 | TRBV4-3 | TGCGCCAGCAGTCGGGACAGGCAGTCCTACGAGCAGTACTTC | CASSRDRQSYEQYF
- | 15 | TRBD1 | TRBJ2-1 | TRBV28 | TGTGCCAGCAGCTACGGACAGGGGTACTACAATGAGCAGTTCTTC | CASSYGQGYYNEQFF
- | 15 | TRBD2 | TRBJ2-7 | TRBV28 | TGTGCCAGCAGTCAGAGCGGGAACCCTTCCTACGAGCAGTACTTC | CASSQSGNPSYEQYF
- | 18 | - | TRBJ1-3 | TRBV23-1 | TGCGCCAGCAGTCATGTCCTGGACGGACGGATCTCTGGAAACACCATATATTTT | CASSHVLDGRISGNTIYF
- | 16 | - | TRBJ2-3 | TRBV27 | TGTGCCAGCAGTCCTCTGGCCGGGATAAACGCAGATACGCAGTATTTT | CASSPLAGINADTQYF
- | 15 | TRBD2 | TRBJ2-2 | TRBV13 | TGTGCCAGCAGCTCCAGACTAGCGCTGGCCGGGGAGCTGTTTTTT | CASSSRLALAGELFF
- | 13 | TRBD1 | TRBJ1-2 | TRBV6-1 | TGTGCCAGCACCGAAAAGGGGGCCTATGGCTACACCTTC | CASTEKGAYGYTF
- | 13 | - | TRBJ2-3 | TRBV7-2 | TGTGCCAGCAGCTTATACGGTGGAGATACGCAGTATTTT | CASSLYGGDTQYF
- | 13 | - | TRBJ2-7 | TRBV5-3 | TGTGCCAGAAGCTTCCGGGGCTCCTACGAGCAGTACTTC | CARSFRGSYEQYF
few | 13 | - | TRBJ2-3 | TRBV18 | TGTGCCAGCTCACCACCAAGCACAGATACGCAGTATTTT | CASSPPSTDTQYF